These 19 T cell receptor beta chains share one sample of origin, sequenced in a study of blood T cells in healthy people across ages. Through a sample-barcoded 5' primer and a J-beta primer mix, a second PCR was run for roughly 6 to 11 cycles. One entry per CDR3 protein results from TCRdb running MiXCR on the 5' RACE reads. The sample holds 650,000 to 1,000,000 distinct CDR3 sequences, around 36% seen once. The sequenced material came from blood. The receptors shown here come from a man younger than 35 in good health.

The rearrangement links TRBV27 to TRBJ2-1, with TRBD1 matching 10 bases. The CDR3 runs 15 residues. V dropped 5 bases and J dropped 3; count of bases not matched to a gene: 4. Germline lookup yields CDR1 MNHEY and CDR2 SMNVEV (reference sequence). DNA of the CDR3: TGTGCCAGCAGTAAGACAGGGGGCGACTACAATGAGCAGTTCTTC. It yields the protein CASSKTGGDYNEQFF.

V is TRBV12-3 or TRBV12-4 and J is TRBJ2-6; the D gene could be TRBD1 or TRBD2 (5 bases each). The length of the CDR3 is 15 residues. Deletions cut 5 bases from V and 8 bases from J, with 16 bases between. The CDR3 loop is CASSRVGASPNVLTF. CDR3 DNA: TGTGCCAGCAGTCGTGTCGGGGCCTCGCCCAACGTCCTGACTTTC.

The CDR3 spells CASSLVLAGGRNEQYF. The CDR3 coding sequence is TGCGCCAGCAGCCTCGTACTAGCGGGGGGGCGAAATGAGCAGTACTTC. V is TRBV4-3 and J is TRBJ2-5; 13 bases line up with TRBD2. J was trimmed by 11 bases and V by 4 bases; bases with no gene match: 13. The germline gives CDR1 LGHNA, CDR2 YSLEER. The length of the CDR3 is 16 residues.

This clonotype was seen only a few times. The V call is TRBV29-1, the J call TRBJ2-5; maybe TRBD1 (6 bases). The last part of the DNA fits TRBJ2-7 better; the J call may be wrong. Per germline, CDR1 SQVTM and CDR2 ANQGSEA. The CDR3 is 12 amino acids. The DNA of the CDR3 is TGCAGCGTTGCCAGGGGTAGATACGAGCAGTACTTC. It codes for CSVARGRYEQYF.

J is TRBJ2-1 and V is TRBV14; 11 bases match TRBD2. The germline CDR1 and CDR2 sequences are SGHDN and FVKESK. The CDR3 totals 16 residues. V trimming: 2 bases; J trimming: 7 bases; junction bases outside the gene matches: 7. The CDR3 spells CASSQLLAGGVNEQFF. The CDR3 DNA reads as TGTGCCAGCAGCCAACTGCTAGCGGGGGGCGTGAATGAGCAGTTCTTC. Supplemented by reference TRBV14 and TRBJ2-1, the full variable domain reads EAGVTQFPSHSVIEKGQTVTLRCDPISGHDNLYWYRRVMGKEIKFLLHFVKESKQDESGMPNNRFLAERTGGTYSTLKVQPAELEDSGVYFCASSQLLAGGVNEQFFGPGTRLTVL.

This clonotype was seen many times. The chain carries TRBV12-3 or TRBV12-4 and TRBJ2-3; tentatively, D is TRBD1 (5 bases). V was trimmed by 3 bases and J by 3 bases, leaving 13 bases between them. CDR3 length: 15 amino acids. This chain's CDR3 is CASSFRQGETDTQYF. The DNA of the CDR3 is TGTGCCAGCAGTTTCAGGCAGGGTGAGACAGATACGCAGTATTTT.

On this clonotype: Possible read error: a much larger clone is one base away. The chain is built from TRBV10-3 and TRBJ1-4; 8 bases are shared with TRBD1. CDR3 length equals 15 residues. Germline CDR1 and CDR2: ENHRY and SYGVKD. Here the CDR3 reads CAISEQGATNEELFF. In DNA, the CDR3 is TGTGCCATCAGTGAGCAGGGGGCAACTAATGAAGAACTGTTTTTT.

The chain has TRBV5-5 and TRBJ2-4; TRBD2 matches at 13 bases. Gene TRBJ2-7 matches the end of the DNA better, so the J call may be wrong. This CDR3 region has 14 residues. Germline-derived CDR1 and CDR2 are SGHKS and YYEKEE (reference sequence). The CDR3 region has the DNA TGTGCCAGCGAAAGGACTAGCGGGAGATACGAGCAGTACTTC. Its protein product is CASERTSGRYEQYF.

The CDR3 sequence is CASGGRARTDTQYF. In nucleotides, the CDR3 is TGTGCCAGCGGGGGCAGGGCCCGCACAGATACGCAGTATTTT. The V gene is TRBV2, the J gene TRBJ2-3; D is possibly TRBD1 (6 bases). The CDR3 has 14 residues. CDR1 SNHLY and CDR2 FYNNEI come from the germline V gene. Trimming removed 8 bases at V and 1 base at J, with 13 bases between.

This chain links TRBV2 with TRBJ1-6; the D is unclear. CDR3 length: 14 amino acids. The germline gives CDR1 SNHLY, CDR2 FYNNEI. Trimming took off 6 bases at V and 6 bases at J, with 12 bases between the two ends. The CDR3 DNA reads TGTGCCAGCAGGTTCCGGGTCGTTAATTCACCCCTCCACTTT. This gives the protein CASRFRVVNSPLHF.

As to this clonotype: Compared with germline, one end of the junction differs, possibly owing to a read error. J is TRBJ2-4 and V is TRBV14; 7 bases agree with TRBD1. CDR1 is SGHDN and CDR2 is FVKESK in the germline V gene. The CDR3 consists of 15 residues. The CDR3 here is CASSRDSLAKNSQYF. The CDR3 DNA sequence: TGTGCCAGCAGCCGGGACAGCCTAGCCAAAAACAGTCAGTACTTC.

This clonotype came up many times. This chain uses TRBV4-2 with TRBJ1-2; no definite D call. The CDR3 extends over 13 amino acids. Trimming pared 0 bases from V and 7 bases from J, leaving 9 bases between. Per germline, CDR1 LGHNA and CDR2 YNFKEQ. The CDR3 DNA sequence: TGTGCCAGCAGCCAAGAAGTTGATTCTGGCTACACCTTC. It yields the protein CASSQEVDSGYTF.

This clonotype has just a few counts. The chain joins TRBV19 to TRBJ1-5; 9 bases align to TRBD1. With V trimmed by 3 bases and J by 5 bases, 14 bases remained unmatched. Germline V gene lookup returns CDR1 LNHDA and CDR2 SQIVND (reference sequence). The CDR3 totals 18 residues. CDR3 in amino acids: CASSIRTGVKGIDQPQHF. CDR3 in DNA: TGTGCCAGTAGTATCAGGACAGGGGTGAAGGGAATTGATCAGCCCCAGCATTTT.

This sequence joins TRBV2 and TRBJ2-3; 11 nucleotides match TRBD1. The CDR3 spans 16 residues. J gave up 0 bases and V 5 bases, and 4 bases lay outside the gene matches. The germline V gene encodes CDR1 SNHLY and CDR2 FYNNEI. The CDR3: CASSRDRGSSTDTQYF. Written as DNA, the CDR3 is TGTGCCAGCAGTCGGGACAGGGGGAGTAGCACAGATACGCAGTATTTT.

This clonotype occurred a few times. The chain links TRBV29-1 to TRBJ2-3, with D perhaps TRBD1 or TRBD2 (7 bases each). Germline loops: CDR1 SQVTM, CDR2 ANQGSEA. V shed 7 bases and J shed 8 bases, with 19 bases lying between them. The CDR3 runs 13 residues. CDR3 sequence: CSGGTGEGGTQYF. In DNA, the CDR3 is TGCAGCGGGGGTACAGGGGAGGGTGGTACGCAGTATTTT.

This sequence joins TRBV7-6 and TRBJ1-5, with 7 bases aligning to TRBD1. V shed 5 bases and J 7 bases; nucleotides not matched to a gene: 11. In germline, CDR1 is SGHVS, CDR2 FNYEAQ. The CDR3 consists of 15 residues. This CDR3 reads CASSERQGWNQPQHF. The CDR3 bases are TGTGCCAGCAGCGAGAGACAGGGATGGAACCAGCCCCAGCATTTT.

This clonotype was found a few times. The V and J genes are TRBV7-8 and TRBJ2-7; the D is unclear. V shed 2 bases and J shed 6 bases, with 11 bases lying between them. This CDR3 has 13 residues. The germline gives CDR1 SGHVS, CDR2 FQNEAQ. The CDR3 coding sequence is TGTGCCAGCAGCTTAAGGCCTACCATCGAGCAGTACTTC. Protein sequence: CASSLRPTIEQYF.

On this clonotype itself: Being one base from a much bigger clone, this may be a read error. The rearrangement links TRBV9 to TRBJ2-5; 10 bases line up with TRBD2. Looked up from germline, CDR1 is SGDLS and CDR2 is YYNGEE. This CDR3 contains 16 residues. The V segment lost 0 bases and the J segment 11 bases; nucleotides outside the gene matches: 13. CDR3 sequence (DNA): TGTGCCAGCAGCGTAGCGGGTAGCGGGGGGATCAATGAGCAGTACTTC. Protein product: CASSVAGSGGINEQYF. Looking up the rest from reference TRBV9 and TRBJ2-5 gives the full variable domain: DSGVTQTPKHLITATGQRVTLRCSPRSGDLSVYWYQQSLDQGLQFLIQYYNGEERAKGNILERFSAQQFPDLHSELNLSSLELGDSALYFCASSVAGSGGINEQYFGPGTRLLVL.

V and J are TRBV6-1 and TRBJ2-5; D call uncertain. V was pared by 3 bases and J by 2 bases, with 10 bases between. This CDR3 is built from 14 residues. CDR1 and CDR2 (germline): MNHNS, SASEGT. The CDR3 loop reads CASSEIGVQETQYF. The CDR3, as DNA: TGTGCCAGCAGTGAGATTGGGGTGCAAGAGACCCAGTACTTC.